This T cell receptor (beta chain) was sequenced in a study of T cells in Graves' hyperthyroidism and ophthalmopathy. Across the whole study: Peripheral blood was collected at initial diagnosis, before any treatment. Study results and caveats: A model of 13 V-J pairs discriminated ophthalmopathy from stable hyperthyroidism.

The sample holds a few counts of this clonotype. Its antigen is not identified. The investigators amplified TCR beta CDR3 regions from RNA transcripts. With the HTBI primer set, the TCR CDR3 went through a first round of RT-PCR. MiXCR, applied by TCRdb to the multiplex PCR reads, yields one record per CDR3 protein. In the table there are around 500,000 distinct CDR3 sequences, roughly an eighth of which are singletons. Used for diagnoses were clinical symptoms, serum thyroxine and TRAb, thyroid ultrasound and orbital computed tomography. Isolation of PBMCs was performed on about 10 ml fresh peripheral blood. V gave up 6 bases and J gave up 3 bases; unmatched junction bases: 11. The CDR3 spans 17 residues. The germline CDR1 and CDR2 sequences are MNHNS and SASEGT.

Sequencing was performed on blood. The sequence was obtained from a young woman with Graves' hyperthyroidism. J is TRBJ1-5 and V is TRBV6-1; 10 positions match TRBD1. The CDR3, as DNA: TGTGCCAGCAGCCCGGGACAGGGGAGGGGAAACAATCAGCCCCAGCATTTT. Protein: CASSPGQGRGNNQPQHF.